Listed below are T cell receptor beta chains from one sample, sequenced in a study of blood T cell repertoires in COVID-19. The data were produced by immunoSEQ multiplex PCR, yet TCRdb's version contains in-frame clones alone and is incomplete. Among roughly 180,000 clones listed, roughly 80% were seen once. The material sequenced was peripheral blood. These receptors all come from a man aged 55 to 69 with active or convalescent COVID-19. CDR3s include the opening cysteine and the closing phenylalanine or tryptophan. The D gene is left open where the match is weak. The size of a clone is reported for some rows only, either as once, few or many, or as a class for expanded clones.

length | J | V | size | D | DNA | CDR3
15 | TRBJ2-7 | TRBV7-7 | . | . | TGTGCCAGCAGCTTAGGGAGTAATTCACACTACGAGCAGTACTTC | CASSLGSNSHYEQYF
19 | TRBJ1-5 | TRBV5-4 | few | TRBD1 | TGTGCCAGCAGCTTGGCCAGGGACAGGGGGCGCTGGATTGGTCAGCCCCAGCATTTT | CASSLARDRGRWIGQPQHF
14 | TRBJ2-5 | TRBV3-1/TRBV3-2 | . | . | TGTGCCAGCAGCCAAGAGAATCCGGTAGAGACCCAGTACTTC | CASSQENPVETQYF
15 | TRBJ1-5 | TRBV6-5 | . | . | TGTGCCAGCAGTTACTCGAGGGAGGAGGATCAGCCCCAGCATTTT | CASSYSREEDQPQHF
14 | TRBJ2-7 | TRBV2 | . | TRBD2 | TGTGCCAGCAGTTCTAGCGGGGGCTCCTACGAGCAGTACTTC | CASSSSGGSYEQYF
14 | TRBJ1-1 | TRBV10-3 | once | TRBD1 | TGTGCCATCAGTAGACAGGGGCGCAACACTGAAGCTTTCTTT | CAISRQGRNTEAFF
15 | TRBJ2-1 | TRBV5-4 | few | TRBD1 | TGTGCCAGCAGCTCAGGACAGGGGGCTACGAATGAGCAGTTCTTC | CASSSGQGATNEQFF
14 | TRBJ2-7 | TRBV9 | . | . | TGTGCCAGCAGCCTCCGGTACTCTTCCTACGAGCAGTACTTC | CASSLRYSSYEQYF
15 | TRBJ2-2 | TRBV4-1 | few | . | TGCGCCAGCAGCCAAGTCACTAGGGGGACCGGGGAGCTGTTTTTT | CASSQVTRGTGELFF
16 | TRBJ2-3 | TRBV4-3 | . | . | TGCGCCAGCAGCCAAGATGTGGGCAGGGGCACAGATACGCAGTATTTT | CASSQDVGRGTDTQYF
15 | TRBJ2-1 | TRBV7-9 | . | TRBD2 | TGTGCCAGCAGCTTTATCGGGACTAGCTACAATGAGCAGTTCTTC | CASSFIGTSYNEQFF
16 | TRBJ2-5 | TRBV12-5 | . | TRBD2 | TGTGCTAGTGGTTTCCCCTGGACTAGCGGGAAAGAGACCCAGTACTTC | CASGFPWTSGKETQYF
15 | TRBJ2-5 | TRBV2 | . | TRBD2 | TGTGCCACAGAAAGACTAGCTGGCGGAGGAGAGACCCAGTACTTC | CATERLAGGGETQYF
13 | TRBJ1-1 | TRBV5-1 | . | . | TGCGCCAGCAGCTTGCGGGTCAACACTGAAGCTTTCTTT | CASSLRVNTEAFF
14 | TRBJ2-1 | TRBV7-8 | . | TRBD2 | TGTGCCGGTATAGCGGGAGGGCCGCTGGGAGAGCAGTTCTTC | CAGIAGGPLGEQFF
14 | TRBJ1-1 | TRBV18 | . | . | TGTGCCAGCTCATCGCAGGGCGGTAGCACTGAAGCTTTCTTT | CASSSQGGSTEAFF
15 | TRBJ2-2 | TRBV21-1 | . | . | TGTGCCAGCAGTACCGGGACAGGGGACACCGGGGAGCTGTTTTTT | CASSTGTGDTGELFF
15 | TRBJ2-7 | TRBV5-1 | . | . | TGCGCCAGCAGCCGTGCGGGGAATGAAGGCCACGAGCAGTACTTC | CASSRAGNEGHEQYF
16 | TRBJ2-7 | TRBV27 | once | . | TGTGCCAGCAGTTTGCTTCCGACGCGGGCCGCCTACGAGCAGTACTTC | CASSLLPTRAAYEQYF
13 | TRBJ2-7 | TRBV19 | few | TRBD1 | TGTGCCAGTAGTGGGACAGGGGCGGCCGAGCAGTACTTC | CASSGTGAAEQYF
13 | TRBJ2-5 | TRBV27 | few | . | TGTGCCAGTCAAAGCGGGTACCAAGAGACCCAGTACTTC | CASQSGYQETQYF
13 | TRBJ1-1 | TRBV7-2 | . | . | TGTGCCAGCAGCTCGGTTAAAGACACTGAAGCTTTCTTT | CASSSVKDTEAFF